This paragraph covers one T cell receptor beta chain sequence. Its antigen remains unidentified. This specimen belongs to a study of Ad26.COV2.S vaccination and SARS-CoV-2 variants. The data were produced by immunoSEQ multiplex PCR, yet TCRdb's version contains in-frame clones alone and is incomplete. Of roughly 400,000 clones in the sample, 75% to 90% were seen once. The CDR3 runs to 15 residues. From germline, CDR1 is MDHEN and CDR2 SYDVKM. Trimming removed 1 base from V and 9 bases from J, with 16 bases in between. Regarding the study as a whole: Considerable breadth of spike-specific CD8+ and CD4+ T cell responses has reportedly been documented following vaccination. Quantification of TCR breadth and depth may have yielded underestimates of total T cell responses. Placebo recipients had lower spike-specific TCR breadth than vaccine recipients.

Noted treatment: some 20 received Ad26.COV2.S at low or high dose, single or two shots; 5 received placebo; per-sample allocation not given. Sample collection was performed on day 63 after the first vaccine or placebo injection. Boston hosted the donor, who was an adult aged 18-55 years. V and J are TRBV28 and TRBJ1-5; maybe TRBD1 (5 bases). This clonotype originated in a person between 18 and 59 years old who received the Ad26.COV2.S COVID-19 vaccine or a placebo. The sequenced sample was peripheral blood, obtained in a trial of Ad26.COV2.S vaccine versus placebo. CDR3 DNA: TGTGCCAGCAGTTTATCTGGCAGGGACGTCAGGCCCCAGCATTTT. This encodes CASSLSGRDVRPQHF.